This T cell receptor beta chain was recovered during a study of T cell repertoires in cytomegalovirus infection. This CDR3 comprises 14 residues. V was clipped by 3 bases and J by 5 bases; unmatched bases: 6. TCRdb recomputed calls from the reads with MiXCR, one row per CDR3 protein. Here the sample spans 350,000 to 500,000 distinct CDR3 sequences, roughly 30% being singletons. This clonotype was counted between two and nine times. Its antigen is not identified. Overall study results and limits: CMV-specific HLA-C-restricted TCR beta clonotypes dominated the ex vivo response. Adding up the frequency of public TCR beta families identified people who carried CMV plus the relevant HLA.

The sequence came from a human donor in good health (CMV status not recorded). Some clones in this sample may be carry-over from other donors' samples. Sequenced material: PBMCs. The chain links TRBV12-3 or TRBV12-4 to TRBJ2-7, with 8 bases lining up with TRBD1. CDR3 nucleotides: TGTGCCAGCAGTTTTTTGACAGGGGAGGACGAGCAGTACTTC. Protein: CASSFLTGEDEQYF.